Following are 26 T cell receptor beta chains from one sample sequenced in a study of blood T cell repertoires in COVID-19 (dated by TCRdb to between 2020 and 2021). Library creation used the immunoSEQ multiplex PCR assay. Held by TCRdb, this immuneACCESS table contains in-frame sequences only and omits some clones. Under half of the omission traces to an unresolved V gene where checked; the cause of the rest is unknown. The sample data list around 50,000 clones, and 75% to 90% of these were observed just once. 5.3% of the sample is taken by the ten largest. Sample: peripheral blood. The receptors stem from a human donor in a cohort sampled during active COVID-19.

The chain links TRBV18 to TRBJ2-5; no clear D. CDR1 and CDR2 (germline): KGHSH, LQKENI. The CDR3 loop spans 13 amino acids. V lost 3 bases and J lost 4, with 9 bases in between. CDR3 bases: TGTGCCAGCTCACCCGAACGGTTAGAGACCCAGTACTTC. Amino acid sequence: CASSPERLETQYF.

V is TRBV7-8 and J is TRBJ1-2, with a weak D call TRBD1 (5 bases). The germline V gene encodes CDR1 SGHVS and CDR2 FQNEAQ. The CDR3 covers 14 residues. Trimming took off 0 bases at V and 8 bases at J, with 13 bases between the two ends. CDR3 amino acids: CASSLAIQAGGYTF. In DNA form, the CDR3 reads TGTGCCAGCAGCTTAGCGATACAGGCGGGGGGCTACACCTTC.

The chain recombines TRBV18 with TRBJ2-7; TRBD1 is a possible D gene (5 bases). V shed 3 bases and J shed 4 bases, with 28 bases lying between them. Germline CDR1 is KGHSH and CDR2 is LQKENI. The CDR3 runs to 19 residues. CDR3 coding DNA: TGTGCCAGCTCACCTTCCATCGCATCAGGGAATCTTTCCCTGTACGAGCAGTACTTC. The encoded protein is CASSPSIASGNLSLYEQYF.

This clone came up once. The rearrangement uses TRBV2 and TRBJ1-6; 7 nucleotides agree with TRBD1. Germline lookup yields CDR1 SNHLY and CDR2 FYNNEI. V was pared by 4 bases and J by 9 bases, with 0 bases of the junction left unmatched. This CDR3 comprises 12 residues. The CDR3 region is CASSGDSSPLHF. The CDR3 DNA reads TGTGCCAGCAGTGGGGACAGTTCACCCCTCCACTTT.

J is TRBJ2-3 and V is TRBV10-1, with 8 positions matching TRBD2. CDR1 WNHNN and CDR2 SYGVQD come from the germline V gene (reference sequence). The length of the CDR3 is 16 residues. J gave up 0 bases and V 3 bases, and 5 bases lay outside the gene matches. Here the CDR3 DNA reads TGCGCCAGCAGTGACCAGCGGGGGTCTAGCACAGATACGCAGTATTTT. Its protein product is CASSDQRGSSTDTQYF.

The J gene is TRBJ1-3, the V gene TRBV3-1 (or the pseudogene TRBV3-2); no firm D call. The length of the CDR3 is 17 residues. Trimming removed 4 bases at V and 0 bases at J, with 16 bases between. Germline V gives CDR1 LGHDT, CDR2 YNNKEL (reference sequence). CDR3 sequence: CASSPPGNRHSGNTIYF. The DNA of the CDR3 is TGTGCCAGCAGCCCACCGGGGAACAGACACTCTGGAAACACCATATATTTT.

The chain uses TRBV6-2 or TRBV6-3 and TRBJ1-3; D gene ambiguous. V dropped 4 bases and J dropped 0 bases, with 10 bases sitting between them. The germline CDR1 and CDR2 sequences are MNHEY and SVGEGT. This CDR3 contains 15 residues. The CDR3 DNA sequence: TGTGCCAGCAGTTCGGCCCCGGGCTCTGGAAACACCATATATTTT. Amino acid sequence: CASSSAPGSGNTIYF.

The rearrangement links TRBV6-5 to TRBJ1-3; D gene unclear. V dropped 5 bases and J dropped 4 bases, with 12 bases sitting between them. The CDR3 is made up of 14 amino acids. The germline V gene has CDR1 MNHEY and CDR2 SVGAGI. The CDR3 DNA reads TGTGCCAGCAGTCCAACTAAGGCGGGAAACACCATATATTTT. Translated, it gives CASSPTKAGNTIYF.

The chain combines TRBV6-2 or TRBV6-3 with TRBJ2-6, with D perhaps TRBD2 (5 bases). Germline V gives CDR1 MNHEY, CDR2 SVGEGT. This CDR3 is 17 amino acids long. V was trimmed by 5 bases and J by 0 bases, leaving 14 bases between them. CDR3 nucleotides: TGTGCCAGCAGTACATTGAAGGCGGGCTCTGGGGCCAACGTCCTGACTTTC. Translating it yields CASSTLKAGSGANVLTF.

This clone was recorded a few times. The rearrangement links TRBV7-2 to TRBJ1-2; weak D call: TRBD1 (5 bases). The germline gives CDR1 SGHTA, CDR2 FQGNSA. CDR3 length: 14 amino acids. V lost 2 bases, J lost 5 bases, and 12 bases lay in between. CDR3 loop: CASSLTTARYGYTF. As DNA, the CDR3 is TGTGCCAGCAGCTTAACGACAGCCCGGTATGGCTACACCTTC.

This rearrangement joins TRBV6-5 to TRBJ1-5, with unresolved D. CDR3 size: 13 residues. Trimming shortened V by 8 bases and J by 5 bases, and 13 bases separated the two germline ends. The germline CDR1 and CDR2 sequences are MNHEY and SVGAGI. The CDR3 is CASLRGLDQPQHF. The CDR3 nucleotides are TGTGCCAGCCTCAGAGGATTGGATCAGCCCCAGCATTTT.

The CDR3 spells CASSSGDNTEAFF. Here the CDR3 DNA reads TGTGCCAGCAGCTCCGGGGATAACACTGAAGCTTTCTTT. The chain uses TRBV7-2 and TRBJ1-1; D is unclear. Germline V gene sequence: CDR1 SGHTA, CDR2 FQGNSA. The V gene lost 4 bases and the J gene lost 2 bases, with 8 bases spanning the gap. The CDR3 has 13 amino acids.

Here the CDR3 reads CASSLGGATTGELFF. The CDR3 DNA reads as TGTGCCAGCAGCTTGGGTGGGGCCACCACCGGGGAGCTGTTTTTT. The chain has TRBV5-4 and TRBJ2-2, with D perhaps matching TRBD1 (5 bases). Looked up from germline, CDR1 is SGHNT and CDR2 is YYREEE (reference sequence). This CDR3 comprises 15 residues. The V end was cut by 0 bases, the J end by 4 bases, with 10 bases between.

The V and J genes are TRBV20-1 and TRBJ2-5; tentative D call: TRBD1 (5 bases). V was shortened by 5 bases and J by 5 bases, with 9 bases between the two germline ends. The CDR3 spans 11 residues. Germline V lookup: CDR1 DFQATT, CDR2 SNEGSKA (reference sequence). CDR3 in amino acids: CSALRGETQYF. In nucleotides, the CDR3 is TGCAGTGCTCTAAGGGGTGAGACCCAGTACTTC.

The chain recombines TRBV9 with TRBJ2-2, with D perhaps matching TRBD1 (5 bases). Trimming took 4 bases from V and 2 from J, leaving 12 bases between them. CDR3 size: 15 residues. Germline V gene data show CDR1 as SGDLS and CDR2 as YYNGEE. The CDR3 DNA sequence: TGTGCCAGCAGCCCCCGGACACTTAACACCGGGGAGCTGTTTTTT. Encoded protein: CASSPRTLNTGELFF.

The chain carries TRBV30 and TRBJ1-3, with a possible D match to TRBD1 (6 bases). The V and J ends lost 2 bases and 0 bases respectively, with 14 bases between them. Germline CDR1 reads GTSNPN; CDR2 reads SVGIG (reference sequence). The CDR3 sequence is 16 residues long. CDR3 sequence (DNA): TGTGCCTGGAGTCTTGCAGGGGCGGGCTCTGGAAACACCATATATTTT. It codes for CAWSLAGAGSGNTIYF.

This chain links TRBV24-1 with TRBJ2-3; no reliable D call. V lost 3 bases, J lost 3 bases, and 6 bases lay in between. Germline loops: CDR1 KGHDR, CDR2 SFDVKD. The CDR3 consists of 13 residues. The CDR3 DNA reads as TGTGCCACCAGTGATAAACAGACAGATACGCAGTATTTT. Residues: CATSDKQTDTQYF.

The chain joins TRBV4-3 to TRBJ1-6; D may be TRBD1 (6 bases). V lost 4 bases and J 7 bases, leaving 17 bases between the germline ends. CDR3 length: 16 residues. The V gene's germline CDR1 is LGHNA and CDR2 YSLEER. The CDR3 sequence is CASSPTSGVLNSPLHF. The CDR3, as DNA: TGCGCCAGCAGCCCAACTTCAGGGGTATTAAATTCACCCCTCCACTTT.

The genes are TRBV30 and TRBJ1-3; D remains unclear. Germline V lookup: CDR1 GTSNPN, CDR2 SVGIG (reference sequence). Trimming pared 2 bases from V and 0 bases from J, leaving 11 bases between. The CDR3 runs 15 residues. The CDR3 spells CAWSPLRFSGNTIYF. The CDR3, as DNA: TGTGCCTGGAGTCCCCTGAGGTTCTCTGGAAACACCATATATTTT.

The chain couples TRBV6-4 to TRBJ1-2, with D possibly being TRBD1 (6 bases). V was clipped by 6 bases and J by 7 bases, with 15 bases between them. The CDR3 has 13 amino acids. In germline, CDR1 is MRHNA, CDR2 SNTAGT. The CDR3: CASSPDRWTGYTF. The CDR3 DNA reads as TGTGCCAGCAGCCCGGACAGATGGACTGGCTACACCTTC.

V is TRBV30 and J is TRBJ1-6; 8 bases fit TRBD1. With 4 bases clipped from V and 1 base from J, the junction kept 12 bases outside the gene matches. The CDR3 contains 18 residues. Germline lookup yields CDR1 GTSNPN and CDR2 SVGIG (reference sequence). CDR3 in DNA: TGTGCCTGGAATCGACGACAGGGGATTGTGTCCTATAATTCACCCCTCCACTTT. Translation: CAWNRRQGIVSYNSPLHF.

The chain uses TRBV3-1 (or the pseudogene TRBV3-2) and TRBJ2-3; D not certain. Deletions cut 0 bases from V and 4 bases from J, with 11 bases between. CDR3 length equals 15 residues. Germline V gene sequence: CDR1 LGHDT, CDR2 YNNKEL (reference sequence). The CDR3 nucleotides read TGTGCCAGCAGCCAAGATCTTCAGTTCCCAGATACGCAGTATTTT. Translated: CASSQDLQFPDTQYF.

A few counts support this clone. The chain recombines TRBV5-6 with TRBJ2-7; maybe TRBD2 (6 bases). CDR3 length: 11 residues. Looked up from germline, CDR1 is SGHDT and CDR2 is YYEEEE. V gave up 3 bases and J gave up 5 bases, with 6 bases separating them. The CDR3 bases are TGTGCCAGCAGCTGGAGGGACGAGCAGTACTTC. Its protein is CASSWRDEQYF.

V usage is TRBV6-2 or TRBV6-3 and J usage is TRBJ1-5; TRBD1 matches 8 bases. The V and J ends lost 6 bases and 0 bases, in that order; junction bases with no gene match: 10. The CDR3 sequence is 17 residues long. The germline V gene encodes CDR1 MNHEY and CDR2 SVGEGT. CDR3 loop: CASSRYGQGSSNQPQHF. The CDR3 DNA sequence: TGTGCCAGCAGCCGTTACGGACAGGGTTCTAGCAATCAGCCCCAGCATTTT.

The gene calls are TRBV5-6 and TRBJ2-7; a weak D match, TRBD1 (5 bases). Trimming shortened V by 5 bases and J by 0 bases, and 15 bases separated the two germline ends. Germline CDR1 is SGHDT and CDR2 is YYEEEE. This CDR3 region has 15 residues. The DNA of the CDR3 is TGTGCCAGCAGACTAAGACAGCTACACTCCTACGAGCAGTACTTC. Translated: CASRLRQLHSYEQYF.

J is TRBJ2-7 and V is TRBV5-1; 10 nucleotides match TRBD2. The CDR3 covers 16 residues. In germline, CDR1 is SGHRS, CDR2 YFSETQ. The V gene end was trimmed by 0 bases and the J gene end by 3 bases; junction bases not matched to a gene: 6. CDR3 nucleotide sequence: TGCGCCAGCAGCTTGGACGGGTCTAGCGGGGGCTACGAGCAGTACTTC. It translates to CASSLDGSSGGYEQYF.